This passage covers 8 T cell receptor beta chains from one sample sequenced in a study of neurological immune-mediated disorders. Using its own MiXCR run on the 5' RACE reads, TCRdb lists one record per CDR3 protein. The repertoire has roughly 120,000 distinct CDR3 sequences, more than 2.5% of them found once; the top ten carry around 1.4%. The sample taken for sequencing was PBMCs. Receptors originate from a woman in her twenties or thirties with multiple sclerosis.

This clonotype was seen many times. The V call is TRBV5-1, the J call TRBJ1-1; D remains unclear. From germline, CDR1 is SGHRS and CDR2 YFSETQ. The CDR3 is 14 amino acids. The V end was cut by 2 bases, the J end by 0 bases, with 8 bases between. The CDR3 region has the DNA TGCGCCAGCAGCTTTAAGGGCCTGAACACTGAAGCTTTCTTT. Protein sequence: CASSFKGLNTEAFF. Based on the CDR3 plus reference TRBV5-1 and TRBJ1-1, the full variable domain is KAGVTQTPRYLIKTRGQQVTLSCSPISGHRSVSWYQQTPGQGLQFLFEYFSETQRNKGNFPGRFSGRQFSNSRSEMNVSTLELGDSALYLCASSFKGLNTEAFFGQGTRLTVV.

In regard to this clonotype: Mismatch with germline at one junction end may stem from a read error. The V gene is TRBV20-1, the J gene TRBJ1-6; 7 nucleotides agree with TRBD1. The germline CDR1 and CDR2 sequences are DFQATT and SNEGSKA (reference sequence). This CDR3 spans 13 amino acids. CDR3 DNA sequence: TGCAGTGCTAGAGGGGACAGCCCTTCAACCCTCAACTTT. This encodes CSARGDSPSTLNF.

There are many counts of this clonotype. This rearrangement joins TRBV28 to TRBJ2-7; 8 positions match TRBD2. This CDR3 has 14 residues. Germline CDR1 reads MDHEN; CDR2 reads SYDVKM. The V and J ends lost 6 bases and 6 bases, in that order; junction bases with no gene match: 10. As DNA, the CDR3 is TGTGCCAGCAGACGGTCGGGGGGGGGAGGCGAGCAGTACTTC. Translating gives CASRRSGGGGEQYF.

This clonotype was observed many times. This chain connects TRBV20-1 to TRBJ1-2, with D uncertain. Per the germline V gene, CDR1 is DFQATT and CDR2 is SNEGSKA (reference sequence). There are 15 residues in the CDR3. V dropped 0 bases and J dropped 1 base, with 12 bases sitting between them. The DNA for the CDR3 is TGCAGTGCTAGAGATCGTGGAGGGATTAACTATGGCTACACCTTC. Its translation is CSARDRGGINYGYTF.

Many counts were recorded for this clonotype. CDR3 coding DNA: TGTGCCAGCGGACCGTCTAGGAATGAGCAGTTCTTC. The encoded protein is CASGPSRNEQFF. This rearrangement joins TRBV6-2 or TRBV6-3 to TRBJ2-1; no reliable D call. Between the trimmed V and J ends, which lost 8 bases and 7 bases, there was a span of 12 bases. The CDR3 runs 12 residues. Germline loops: CDR1 MNHEY, CDR2 SVGEGT.

At least ten counts were recorded for this clonotype. The CDR3 nucleotides read TGTGCCAGCAGTACCTCGGGAAACACCATATATTTT. Protein product: CASSTSGNTIYF. The V gene is TRBV28, the J gene TRBJ1-3; D gene unclear. Between the trimmed V and J ends, which lost 5 bases and 4 bases, there was a span of 6 bases. This CDR3 region has 12 residues. The germline V gene has CDR1 MDHEN and CDR2 SYDVKM.

This clonotype was recorded at least ten times. The chain carries TRBV6-1 and TRBJ1-2; D gene unclear. The CDR3 is 12 residues long. Germline lookup yields CDR1 MNHNS and CDR2 SASEGT. V dropped 2 bases and J dropped 3 bases, with 4 bases sitting between them. The CDR3 sequence: CASSEKDYGYTF. As DNA, the CDR3 is TGTGCCAGCAGTGAAAAAGACTATGGCTACACCTTC.

In this sample, this clonotype turned up many times. This rearrangement joins TRBV20-1 to TRBJ2-7; 10 positions agree with TRBD2. V was clipped by 3 bases and J by 3 bases; unmatched bases: 8. The CDR3 spans 15 residues. Per the germline V gene, CDR1 is DFQATT and CDR2 is SNEGSKA (reference sequence). CDR3 amino acids: CSASWLAGVGYEQYF. The CDR3 DNA reads as TGCAGTGCTAGTTGGCTAGCGGGAGTCGGCTACGAGCAGTACTTC.